Below are 18 T cell receptor beta chains sequenced from a single sample in a study of OX40 agonist ivuxolimab in advanced cancers. Measured with immunoSEQ multiplex PCR; TCRdb has only the in-frame clones, and not every one. The profile covers 98,000 or so clones, with approximately 91% appearing a single time and 0.75% to 0.95% taken by the ten largest. The input for sequencing was CD4+ or CD8+ T cells sorted from blood, taken in a trial of the OX40 agonist ivuxolimab. The receptor source for this set is an adult with an advanced solid tumor such as melanoma, head and neck, liver or kidney cancer.

The genes are TRBV6-6 and TRBJ1-2, with a tentative D call TRBD1 (5 bases). V lost 6 bases and J lost 8, with 19 bases in between. The germline CDR1 and CDR2 sequences are MNHNY and SVGAGI (reference sequence). The CDR3 consists of 14 residues. The CDR3 loop is CASRSQGDWRGYTF. CDR3 DNA: TGTGCCAGCAGGTCTCAGGGCGATTGGAGGGGCTACACCTTC.

The rearrangement links TRBV29-1 to TRBJ2-2, with 11 nucleotides matching TRBD2. The germline gives CDR1 SQVTM, CDR2 ANQGSEA. The V and J ends lost 7 bases and 0 bases, in that order; junction bases with no gene match: 1. The CDR3 spans 14 residues. The DNA for the CDR3 is TGCAGCGGGGGACTAGCGGCGAACACCGGGGAGCTGTTTTTT. It yields the protein CSGGLAANTGELFF.

This sequence joins TRBV30 and TRBJ2-6, with D unresolved. The CDR3 has 15 residues. CDR1 is GTSNPN and CDR2 is SVGIG in the germline V gene (reference sequence). Trimming removed 0 bases at V and 0 bases at J, with 6 bases between. The CDR3 DNA follows: TGTGCCTGGAGTGTGAGACTCTCTGGGGCCAACGTCCTGACTTTC. Protein: CAWSVRLSGANVLTF.

The V and J genes are TRBV25-1 and TRBJ1-4, with D unresolved. CDR1 MGHDK and CDR2 SYGVNS come from the germline V gene. The CDR3 is made up of 13 amino acids. V was pared by 5 bases and J by 6 bases, with 10 bases between. CDR3 protein: CASSIHGHEKLFF. The CDR3 DNA sequence: TGTGCCAGCAGTATACATGGACATGAAAAACTGTTTTTT.

The rearrangement joins TRBV6-5 to TRBJ2-5, with D uncertain. The V gene's germline CDR1 is MNHEY and CDR2 SVGAGI. The V and J ends lost 6 bases and 6 bases respectively, with 11 bases between them. The CDR3 runs 12 residues. The CDR3 spells CASSHSGQTQYF. The CDR3, as DNA: TGTGCCAGCAGCCACTCAGGTCAGACCCAGTACTTC.

The chain is built from TRBV5-1 and TRBJ2-3; no firm D call. CDR1 and CDR2 from the germline V gene are SGHRS and YFSETQ. This CDR3 has 14 residues. Trimming shortened V by 4 bases and J by 1 base, and 10 bases separated the two germline ends. The DNA of the CDR3 is TGCGCCAGCAGCCCGATACCGGGCACAGATACGCAGTATTTT. It is translated as CASSPIPGTDTQYF.

The rearrangement joins TRBV5-4 to TRBJ2-1; the match to TRBD2 covers 10 bases. The CDR3 runs 16 residues. Germline V lookup: CDR1 SGHNT, CDR2 YYREEE (reference sequence). V lost 0 bases to trimming and J lost 7 bases; unmatched junction nucleotides: 7. The CDR3 bases are TGTGCCAGCAGCTTGGGAGGTAGCGGGAGGCATAATGAGCAGTTCTTC. Its translation: CASSLGGSGRHNEQFF.

Regarding this clone: Other DNA sequences in this specimen translate into the identical CDR3. The rearrangement links TRBV2 to TRBJ2-5; tentatively, D is TRBD1 (5 bases). Germline V gene data show CDR1 as SNHLY and CDR2 as FYNNEI. V lost 4 bases to trimming and J lost 5 bases, with 11 bases between them. This CDR3 has 13 residues. CDR3 in amino acids: CASSGQGMETQYF. As DNA, the CDR3 is TGTGCCAGCAGTGGCCAGGGAATGGAGACCCAGTACTTC.

The chain joins TRBV30 to TRBJ1-2; D might be TRBD1 (5 bases). V lost 3 bases to trimming and J lost 8 bases, with 13 bases between them. The CDR3 has 12 residues. CDR1 and CDR2 from the germline V gene are GTSNPN and SVGIG (reference sequence). This CDR3 is CAWRPLGGGYTF. CDR3 sequence (DNA): TGTGCCTGGAGACCCCTGGGGGGAGGCTACACCTTC.

The chain combines TRBV11-2 with TRBJ2-2; D is unresolved. This CDR3 spans 13 amino acids. The V gene's germline CDR1 is SGHAT and CDR2 FQNNGV. Between the trimmed V and J ends, which lost 2 bases and 5 bases, there was a span of 6 bases. In DNA form, the CDR3 reads TGTGCCAGCAGCTTAAAGGAGACCGGGGAGCTGTTTTTT. Its protein product is CASSLKETGELFF.

The chain has TRBV30 and TRBJ1-5; D gene uncertain. Trimming removed 0 bases from V and 3 bases from J, with 6 bases in between. The CDR3 consists of 13 residues. Germline CDR1 reads GTSNPN; CDR2 reads SVGIG (reference sequence). CDR3 residues: CAWSVGINQPQHF. The CDR3 region has the DNA TGTGCCTGGAGTGTAGGTATCAATCAGCCCCAGCATTTT.

With regard to this clone: Its ends do not fully match the called genes, so a read error is possible. The genes are TRBV7-7 and TRBJ2-1; possible D gene TRBD1, 5 bases. This CDR3 comprises 15 residues. Germline V gives CDR1 SSHAT, CDR2 FNYEAQ (reference sequence). The CDR3 reads CASSLGRVGYNEQFF. The CDR3 nucleotides read TGTGCTAGCAGCTTGGGCAGGGTGGGGTACAATGAGCAGTTCTTC.

This clone appeared once. The rearrangement links TRBV11-3 to TRBJ2-1; perhaps D is TRBD1 or TRBD2 (5 bases each). Per germline, CDR1 SGHNT and CDR2 YENEEA. The CDR3 consists of 13 residues. Trimming took 4 bases from V and 7 from J, leaving 11 bases between them. Here the CDR3 DNA reads TGTGCCAGCAGCTCCGACGAGGGGAATGAGCAGTTCTTC. Translation gives CASSSDEGNEQFF.

This sequence joins TRBV2 and TRBJ1-2; D is ambiguous. CDR1 is SNHLY and CDR2 is FYNNEI in the germline V gene. The CDR3 runs 13 residues. V lost 4 bases and J lost 4, with 10 bases in between. As DNA, the CDR3 is TGTGCCAGCAGTGTCGGGGAGGCCTATGGCTACACCTTC. Its translation: CASSVGEAYGYTF.

This CDR3 reads CASSQSWGVNRDRVYSNQPQHF. In DNA, the CDR3 is TGCGCCAGCAGTCAATCGTGGGGAGTTAACCGGGACAGGGTGTATAGCAATCAGCCCCAGCATTTT. This chain connects TRBV23-1 to TRBJ1-5; 9 nucleotides line up with TRBD1. TRBV23-1 is an open reading frame whose function is uncertain. With V trimmed by 0 bases and J by 0 bases, 18 bases remained unmatched. The CDR3 runs to 22 residues.

The rearrangement links TRBV7-2 to TRBJ2-3; D is undetermined. The germline gives CDR1 SGHTA, CDR2 FQGNSA. V dropped 7 bases and J dropped 2 bases, with 13 bases sitting between them. The CDR3 has 14 amino acids. CDR3 sequence (DNA): TGTGCCAGCACCGCGACTCTATTCACAGATACGCAGTATTTT. Translation: CASTATLFTDTQYF.

The V call is TRBV7-2, the J call TRBJ1-2; 8 bases match TRBD1. The V and J ends lost 1 base and 8 bases, in that order; junction bases with no gene match: 3. This CDR3 spans 13 amino acids. Per germline, CDR1 SGHTA and CDR2 FQGNSA. This CDR3 is CASSLDRGKGYTF. The DNA for the CDR3 is TGTGCCAGCAGCTTAGACAGGGGGAAAGGCTACACCTTC.

The V and J genes are TRBV2 and TRBJ2-1; D ambiguous. The CDR3 consists of 15 residues. V lost 4 bases to trimming and J lost 8 bases, with 18 bases between them. Germline assignment: CDR1 SNHLY and CDR2 FYNNEI. This CDR3 is CASSVGLIDTHEQFF. CDR3 coding DNA: TGTGCCAGCAGTGTCGGATTGATTGACACCCATGAGCAGTTCTTC.